These 17 T cell receptor beta chains were all obtained from the same sample, sequenced in a study of cytomegalovirus exposure and HLA in healthy donors. PCR was performed using 60 Vbeta and 13 Jbeta primers. Sequencing used immunoSEQ multiplex PCR; TCRdb keeps in-frame clones, though not all of them. Counted here are around 180,000 clones, about 85% occurring once; the ten biggest clones make up around 1.5%. Sample: PBMCs. The receptors were sampled from a woman in her 50s in good health and CMV-seronegative.

The chain joins TRBV28 to TRBJ2-7; 9 nucleotides align to TRBD2. The CDR3 contains 17 residues. The J segment lost 0 bases and the V segment lost 4 bases, leaving 10 bases of the junction unmatched. The germline gives CDR1 MDHEN, CDR2 SYDVKM. Written as DNA, the CDR3 is TGTGCCAGCAGTTCCCCGAGAGCGGGAGGCTACTCCTACGAGCAGTACTTC. Residues: CASSSPRAGGYSYEQYF.

The CDR3 sequence: CASSKGSGSSYEQYF. The CDR3, as DNA: TGTGCCAGTAGTAAGGGTAGCGGGAGCTCCTACGAGCAGTACTTC. V and J are TRBV19 and TRBJ2-7, with 9 bases identical to TRBD2. The CDR3 has 15 residues. Per germline, CDR1 LNHDA and CDR2 SQIVND (reference sequence). The ends lost 4 bases at V and 0 bases at J; junction bases unmatched: 4. Full variable domain (remainder filled in from reference TRBV19 and TRBJ2-7): DGGITQSPKYLFRKEGQNVTLSCEQNLNHDAMYWYRQDPGQGLRLIYYSQIVNDFQKGDIAEGYSVSREKKESFPLTVTSAQKNPTAFYLCASSKGSGSSYEQYFGPGTRLTVT.

This clone was recorded a few times. The chain links TRBV6-5 to TRBJ1-2; 8 bases align to TRBD1. In germline, CDR1 is MNHEY, CDR2 SVGAGI. Unmatched junction bases numbered 15, after V lost 8 bases and J lost 7 bases. The CDR3 totals 15 residues. The CDR3 bases are TGTGCCAGCGCCCGATCCTCGACAGGGGAGGGTGGCTACACCTTC. It is translated as CASARSSTGEGGYTF.

The V and J genes are TRBV4-3 and TRBJ2-7; tentative D call: TRBD2 (6 bases). Trimming pared 0 bases from V and 7 bases from J, leaving 16 bases between. This CDR3 has 15 residues. Germline lookup yields CDR1 LGHNA and CDR2 YSLEER. The CDR3 region is CASSQDLLDGREQYF. DNA for the CDR3: TGCGCCAGCAGCCAAGATTTATTGGACGGGAGAGAGCAGTACTTC.

The gene calls are TRBV5-8 and TRBJ2-6; 8 bases match TRBD1. Germline V CDR1 and CDR2: SGHTS, YDEGEE. The length of the CDR3 is 20 residues. V shed 3 bases and J 0 bases; nucleotides not matched to a gene: 14. Written as DNA, the CDR3 is TGTGCCAGCAGCTCGCGTTCCCCGGGACAGGTAAGCTCTGGGGCCAACGTCCTGACTTTC. Protein product: CASSSRSPGQVSSGANVLTF.

This rearrangement joins TRBV7-8 to TRBJ2-3; 7 nucleotides match TRBD1. Per germline, CDR1 SGHVS and CDR2 FQNEAQ. After removal of 5 bases from V and 0 bases from J, the junction contained 8 bases not matched to a gene. The CDR3 runs 16 residues. The CDR3 nucleotides are TGTGCCAGCAGCCGCGGAAAGGGGGCCAGCACAGATACGCAGTATTTT. It specifies CASSRGKGASTDTQYF. The full variable domain, rest sourced from reference TRBV7-8 and TRBJ2-3, is GAGVSQSPRYKVAKRGQDVALRCDPISGHVSLFWYQQALGQGPEFLTYFQNEAQLDKSGLPSDRFFAERPEGSVSTLKIQRTQQEDSAVYLCASSRGKGASTDTQYFGPGTRLTVL.

V and J are TRBV5-4 and TRBJ1-2; 10 positions match TRBD1. The CDR3 spans 16 residues. CDR1 is SGHNT, CDR2 YYREEE, per germline (reference sequence). With V trimmed by 4 bases and J by 5 bases, 11 bases remained unmatched. The CDR3 protein is CASSRDSGTGVYGYTF. The CDR3 region has the DNA TGTGCCAGCAGCCGCGACTCCGGGACAGGGGTTTATGGCTACACCTTC.

This chain uses TRBV7-2 with TRBJ2-7, with D unclear. Germline V lookup: CDR1 SGHTA, CDR2 FQGNSA. The CDR3 totals 14 residues. Trimming stripped 5 bases from V and 4 bases from J, with 15 bases between. For the CDR3, the DNA is TGTGCCAGCAGCCTGATAGAGGCAGTATACGAGCAGTACTTC. Protein: CASSLIEAVYEQYF.

The chain recombines TRBV29-1 with TRBJ2-1; possibly TRBD2 for D (6 bases). Trimming removed 6 bases at V and 8 bases at J, with 23 bases between. Germline V gene data show CDR1 as SQVTM and CDR2 as ANQGSEA. The CDR3 extends over 15 amino acids. The CDR3 is CSVATLATPVDEQFF. The CDR3 region has the DNA TGCAGCGTCGCCACCCTAGCGACCCCCGTGGATGAGCAGTTCTTC.

The rearrangement uses TRBV5-6 and TRBJ2-4; D uncertain. The germline gives CDR1 SGHDT, CDR2 YYEEEE. V lost 0 bases and J 6 bases, leaving 10 bases between the germline ends. The CDR3 covers 14 residues. The DNA of the CDR3 is TGTGCCAGCAGCTTGGGCGGAGTCCCAAACATTCAGTACTTC. Translating it yields CASSLGGVPNIQYF.

The rearrangement links TRBV27 to TRBJ1-1; 7 nucleotides line up with TRBD1. With V trimmed by 3 bases and J by 1 base, 8 bases remained unmatched. This CDR3 region has 16 residues. Germline V gene data show CDR1 as MNHEY and CDR2 as SMNVEV (reference sequence). CDR3 DNA: TGTGCCAGCAGTTTCCGACAGGGTCTTACGAACACTGAAGCTTTCTTT. Translated: CASSFRQGLTNTEAFF.

This clone was recorded a few times. V and J are TRBV6-6 and TRBJ2-3; a weak D match, TRBD1 (6 bases). This CDR3 has 13 residues. Between the trimmed V and J ends, which lost 5 bases and 6 bases, there was a span of 12 bases. Germline CDR1 and CDR2: MNHNY and SVGAGI (reference sequence). The CDR3 DNA sequence: TGTGCCAGCAGTCTCCTTCAGGGGGATACGCAGTATTTT. Its protein is CASSLLQGDTQYF.

The chain couples TRBV6-5 to TRBJ1-4, with TRBD1 identical over 7 bases. Looked up from germline, CDR1 is MNHEY and CDR2 is SVGAGI. With 0 bases clipped from V and 11 bases from J, the junction kept 9 bases outside the gene matches. The CDR3 runs to 15 residues. As DNA, the CDR3 is TGTGCCAGCAGTTACTCAGGGACAGAATACGGGAAACTGTTTTTT. This gives the protein CASSYSGTEYGKLFF.

The chain employs TRBV6-5 and TRBJ2-7; 7 bases line up with TRBD1. Germline V gives CDR1 MNHEY, CDR2 SVGAGI. This CDR3 contains 13 residues. V trimming: 8 bases; J trimming: 2 bases; junction bases outside the gene matches: 6. The CDR3 sequence: CASRDSRTYEQYF. CDR3 coding DNA: TGTGCCAGCCGGGACAGTCGAACCTACGAGCAGTACTTC.

The chain has TRBV18 and TRBJ1-3; D possibly corresponds to TRBD1 (6 bases). There are 17 residues in the CDR3. From germline, CDR1 is KGHSH and CDR2 LQKENI. V lost 5 bases and J lost 0, with 17 bases in between. The CDR3 region has the DNA TGTGCCAGCTCATCTCTAAGACAGGTAGACTCTGGAAACACCATATATTTT. Its protein product is CASSSLRQVDSGNTIYF.

The chain has TRBV6-6 and TRBJ2-7; D is uncertain. This CDR3 comprises 13 residues. V lost 6 bases, J lost 4 bases, and 13 bases lay in between. Germline assignment: CDR1 MNHNY and CDR2 SVGAGI (reference sequence). The CDR3 nucleotides are TGTGCCAGCAGGGGCCCGAACGTTTACGAGCAGTACTTC. It encodes CASRGPNVYEQYF.

The rearrangement joins TRBV7-2 to TRBJ2-1; 10 bases line up with TRBD2. Germline-derived CDR1 and CDR2 are SGHTA and FQGNSA. Trimming took 1 base from V and 4 from J; bases not matched to a gene: 10. CDR3 length equals 18 residues. CDR3 sequence reads: CASSLVPSGGRGYNEQFF. CDR3 coding DNA: TGTGCCAGCAGCTTAGTCCCTAGCGGGGGCCGGGGGTACAATGAGCAGTTCTTC.